The sample holds many counts of the clone carrying this TCR beta chain. The data stem from a study of T-cell reconstitution after alpha-beta-depleted transplantation in children. The authors prepared the TCRbeta library with unique molecular identifiers. TCRdb ran MiXCR on the PCR reads and lists one entry per CDR3 protein. Of fewer than 550,000 distinct CDR3 sequences in the sample, approximately 10% were seen once. V lost 0 bases, J lost 2 bases, and 8 bases lay in between. CDR1 SGHRS and CDR2 YFSETQ come from the germline V gene. The CDR3 covers 14 residues. The sequence was obtained from a female patient aged 2 to 10 who had a stem cell transplant for aplastic anemia, so the T cells may come from the graft donor. The sequenced sample was PBMCs, mostly from graft donor cells, obtained 180 days after TCRalphabeta/CD19-depleted stem cell transplant. V usage is TRBV5-1 and J usage is TRBJ1-1, with D hard to call. The CDR3 DNA sequence: TGCGCCAGCAGCTTGGAAGGTCCCAACACTGAAGCTTTCTTT. It yields the protein CASSLEGPNTEAFF.